Each of the 30 T cell receptor beta chains below was sequenced from the same sample in a study of T cell responses to AZD1222 COVID-19 vaccine. Sequenced by immunoSEQ multiplex PCR; TCRdb stores in-frame clones only, minus some. The data hold around 130,000 clones, with 80% to 90% observed a single time. The sample consisted of peripheral blood, taken 28 days after the second AZD1222 dose. The source is an adult who received the AZD1222 COVID-19 vaccine.

V and J are TRBV4-2 and TRBJ1-1, with 7 bases that match TRBD1. The CDR3 sequence is 12 residues long. V was pared by 6 bases and J by 3 bases, with 1 base of the junction left unmatched. Germline CDR1 is LGHNA and CDR2 is YNFKEQ. The CDR3: CASSTGDTEAFF. In DNA form, the CDR3 reads TGTGCCAGCAGTACAGGGGACACTGAAGCTTTCTTT.

This clone appeared a few times. The chain is built from TRBV3-1 (or the pseudogene TRBV3-2) and TRBJ2-1; no firm D call. Trimming cost V 5 bases and J 10 bases, with 15 bases left between them. CDR1 and CDR2 (germline): LGHDT, YNNKEL (reference sequence). This CDR3 contains 13 residues. CDR3 region: CASSTLGVEEQFF. The CDR3 DNA reads TGTGCCAGCAGCACTTTAGGCGTGGAAGAGCAGTTCTTC.

The V call is TRBV5-1, the J call TRBJ1-2, with 9 nucleotides matching TRBD1. The junction had 6 bases not matched to a gene; V was cut back by 4 bases and J by 2 bases. This CDR3 is built from 15 residues. CDR1 and CDR2 from the germline V gene are SGHRS and YFSETQ. The CDR3 DNA reads as TGCGCCAGCAGCCCTCTCACAGGGGGCAACTATGGCTACACCTTC. Residues: CASSPLTGGNYGYTF.

The chain is built from TRBV30 and TRBJ1-1, with a possible D match to TRBD1 (5 bases). Germline V gene data show CDR1 as GTSNPN and CDR2 as SVGIG (reference sequence). The CDR3 sequence is 12 residues long. Trimming removed 2 bases from V and 4 bases from J, with 8 bases in between. The CDR3 sequence: CAWSWGGTEAFF. CDR3 nucleotides: TGTGCCTGGAGTTGGGGGGGCACTGAAGCTTTCTTT.

This clone was detected a few times. The chain carries TRBV13 and TRBJ1-1; tentative D call: TRBD1 (6 bases). CDR1 PRHDT and CDR2 FYEKMQ come from the germline V gene (reference sequence). The V gene lost 0 bases and the J gene lost 1 base, with 15 bases spanning the gap. CDR3 length equals 17 residues. The CDR3 region has the DNA TGTGCCAGCAGCTTAGGCGAGGGGCAGGGGTGGAACACTGAAGCTTTCTTT. Amino acid sequence: CASSLGEGQGWNTEAFF.

To note about this clone: Sequence at one end of the junction differs from germline and may be a read error. The genes are TRBV12-3 or TRBV12-4 and TRBJ1-3; 8 bases agree with TRBD1. The CDR3 runs to 12 residues. DNA of the CDR3: TGTGCCAGCAGTTTAAGTCCTCTACAGGGGGGCTTT. It codes for CASSLSPLQGGF.

The V call is TRBV5-1, the J call TRBJ1-5, with D uncertain. Trimming left V 4 bases short and J 1 base short, with 9 bases between. The germline V gene has CDR1 SGHRS and CDR2 YFSETQ. This CDR3 is 14 amino acids long. This CDR3 is CASSEDGSNQPQHF. The CDR3 bases are TGCGCCAGCAGCGAGGACGGGAGCAATCAGCCCCAGCATTTT.

The V call is TRBV7-6, the J call TRBJ1-4; 8 bases are a match to TRBD1. This CDR3 contains 15 residues. The germline V gene encodes CDR1 SGHVS and CDR2 FNYEAQ. The junction had 7 bases not matched to a gene; V was cut back by 2 bases and J by 8 bases. CDR3 residues: CASSLWDRPQEKLFF. DNA of the CDR3: TGTGCCAGCAGCTTATGGGACAGGCCGCAGGAAAAACTGTTTTTT. The full variable domain, completed using reference TRBV7-6 and TRBJ1-4, is GAGVSQSPRYKVTKRGQDVALRCDPISGHVSLYWYRQALGQGPEFLTYFNYEAQQDKSGLPNDRFSAERPEGSISTLTIQRTEQRDSAMYRCASSLWDRPQEKLFFGSGTQLSVL.

This clone was detected once. The chain is built from TRBV6-5 and TRBJ2-5; TRBD2 is a possible D gene (6 bases). The CDR3 sequence is 14 residues long. V was cut by 0 bases and J by 5 bases, with 10 bases left in between. CDR1 and CDR2 from the germline V gene are MNHEY and SVGAGI. The CDR3 nucleotides read TGTGCCAGCAGTTACTCGGGGGGAGAGGAGACCCAGTACTTC. The encoded protein is CASSYSGGEETQYF.

V gene TRBV6-5 combines with J gene TRBJ2-1; D may be TRBD2 (7 bases). Germline CDR1 is MNHEY and CDR2 is SVGAGI. Deletions cut 7 bases from V and 10 bases from J, with 17 bases between. CDR3 length: 13 residues. The CDR3 DNA reads as TGTGCCAGCAACCCGGGGGGCGCCCCCGAGCAGTTCTTC. Protein product: CASNPGGAPEQFF.

The chain has TRBV3-1 (or the pseudogene TRBV3-2) and TRBJ2-3, with 9 nucleotides matching TRBD1. The CDR3 has 18 amino acids. V lost 4 bases and J lost 0; bases outside the gene matches: 11. Germline V gives CDR1 LGHDT, CDR2 YNNKEL (reference sequence). The CDR3 DNA reads as TGTGCCAGCAGCCCCCGGGACAGGGTACGCTTCAGCACAGATACGCAGTATTTT. Translation gives CASSPRDRVRFSTDTQYF.

This sequence joins TRBV19 and TRBJ1-1; D might be TRBD1 (5 bases). Trimming pared 4 bases from V and 4 bases from J, leaving 16 bases between. The CDR3 runs to 15 residues. Germline V CDR1 and CDR2: LNHDA, SQIVND (reference sequence). The CDR3 loop is CASSTGMSAGTEAFF. DNA for the CDR3: TGTGCCAGTAGTACAGGGATGTCCGCGGGCACTGAAGCTTTCTTT.

V is TRBV2 and J is TRBJ1-1, with TRBD1 matching 7 bases. With V trimmed by 3 bases and J by 5 bases, 6 bases remained unmatched. The CDR3 length is 14 residues. CDR1 is SNHLY, CDR2 FYNNEI, per germline. CDR3 protein: CASSESQGVTEAFF. CDR3 DNA: TGTGCCAGCAGTGAGAGCCAGGGGGTTACTGAAGCTTTCTTT.

The chain uses TRBV30 and TRBJ1-1, with D possibly TRBD1 on 5 matching bases. CDR1 GTSNPN and CDR2 SVGIG come from the germline V gene (reference sequence). V lost 3 bases to trimming and J lost 5 bases, with 19 bases between them. The CDR3 loop spans 15 amino acids. The CDR3 here is CAWRALWGVGTEAFF. CDR3 nucleotides: TGTGCCTGGAGGGCACTGTGGGGGGTAGGGACTGAAGCTTTCTTT.

V usage is TRBV5-5 and J usage is TRBJ2-2; 8 bases align to TRBD1. This CDR3 is built from 16 residues. Germline values: CDR1 SGHKS, CDR2 YYEKEE (reference sequence). V gave up 2 bases and J gave up 6 bases; unmatched junction bases: 9. The CDR3 DNA reads TGTGCCAGCAGCTTAGGACAGGGTGTAGGTGCCGGGGAGCTGTTTTTT. Amino acids: CASSLGQGVGAGELFF.

This sequence joins TRBV20-1 and TRBJ2-7, with a weak D call TRBD2 (6 bases). The V end lost 3 bases, the J end lost 4 bases, and 16 bases lay between the germline ends. The germline V gene encodes CDR1 DFQATT and CDR2 SNEGSKA (reference sequence). CDR3 length: 14 amino acids. The CDR3 is CSASKRTTLYEQYF. The CDR3 region has the DNA TGCAGTGCTAGTAAACGGACTACCCTTTACGAGCAGTACTTC.

The chain links TRBV6-5 to TRBJ1-1, with TRBD1 as a possible D gene (5 bases). Germline values: CDR1 MNHEY, CDR2 SVGAGI. The CDR3 spans 14 residues. V lost 3 bases, J lost 4 bases, and 12 bases lay in between. Written as DNA, the CDR3 is TGTGCCAGCAGTTATGGAGGGGAGCTCACTGAAGCTTTCTTT. Translated, it gives CASSYGGELTEAFF.

This chain joins TRBV19 and TRBJ2-1, with no clear D. The CDR3 extends over 13 amino acids. The germline gives CDR1 LNHDA, CDR2 SQIVND (reference sequence). The V end lost 6 bases, the J end lost 8 bases, and 14 bases lay between the germline ends. The CDR3 is CASRSLNLHEQFF. The CDR3, as DNA: TGTGCCAGTAGGAGCCTAAACCTCCATGAGCAGTTCTTC.

This clone was recorded only once. V gene TRBV3-1 (or the pseudogene TRBV3-2) combines with J gene TRBJ2-1; no firm D call. The germline V gene has CDR1 LGHDT and CDR2 YNNKEL (reference sequence). The CDR3 covers 16 residues. The V end lost 2 bases, the J end lost 0 bases, and 11 bases lay between the germline ends. The CDR3 reads CASSQPISSSYNEQFF. CDR3 bases: TGTGCCAGCAGCCAACCCATATCGAGCTCCTACAATGAGCAGTTCTTC.

The V and J genes are TRBV18 and TRBJ1-2; maybe TRBD1 (5 bases). Trimming pared 3 bases from V and 1 base from J, leaving 18 bases between. The CDR3 extends over 17 amino acids. The germline V gene encodes CDR1 KGHSH and CDR2 LQKENI. Written as DNA, the CDR3 is TGTGCCAGCTCACCGGGGACCTTTACGTCGGGTAACTATGGCTACACCTTC. Translated: CASSPGTFTSGNYGYTF.

The chain couples TRBV2 to TRBJ1-5; the match to TRBD1 covers 7 bases. Trimming removed 3 bases from V and 4 bases from J; junction bases left unmatched: 6. The CDR3 covers 15 residues. The germline V gene encodes CDR1 SNHLY and CDR2 FYNNEI. The CDR3 protein is CASSETQGGNQPQHF. The CDR3 coding sequence is TGTGCCAGCAGTGAGACTCAGGGGGGAAATCAGCCCCAGCATTTT.

The rearrangement links TRBV15 to TRBJ2-2; tentative D call: TRBD2 (5 bases). The CDR3 length is 15 residues. The germline CDR1 and CDR2 sequences are LNHNV and YYDKDF (reference sequence). Trimming took off 0 bases at V and 6 bases at J, with 11 bases between the two ends. The CDR3 DNA reads TGTGCCACCAGCAGAGACATAATCGGGGCCGGGGAGCTGTTTTTT. It is translated as CATSRDIIGAGELFF. The whole variable domain, remainder taken from reference TRBV15 and TRBJ2-2, is DAMVIQNPRYQVTQFGKPVTLSCSQTLNHNVMYWYQQKSSQAPKLLFHYYDKDFNNEADTPDNFQSRRPNTSFCFLDIRSPGLGDTAMYLCATSRDIIGAGELFFGEGSRLTVL.

This clone was observed once. The V gene is TRBV4-3, the J gene TRBJ2-1, with 8 positions matching TRBD2. The CDR3 is 15 amino acids. Germline trimming cut 1 base from V and 8 bases from J; bases unmatched to any gene: 7. The germline V gene encodes CDR1 LGHNA and CDR2 YSLEER. The CDR3 loop is CASSQVGSGDYEQFF. In nucleotides, the CDR3 is TGCGCCAGCAGCCAAGTGGGTAGCGGGGACTATGAGCAGTTCTTC.

V usage is TRBV4-1 and J usage is TRBJ2-7; D is unresolved. Germline loops: CDR1 MGHRA, CDR2 YSYEKL. The CDR3 consists of 14 residues. V was shortened by 0 bases and J by 6 bases, with 12 bases between the two germline ends. CDR3 sequence reads: CASSQDRVWREQYF. The CDR3 DNA reads TGCGCCAGCAGCCAAGATAGGGTGTGGCGCGAGCAGTACTTC.

This clone came up once. CDR3 residues: CASSLVINQPQHF. CDR3 coding DNA: TGTGCCAGCAGCTTAGTAATCAATCAGCCCCAGCATTTT. This chain uses TRBV7-2 with TRBJ1-5; D is unresolved. Between the trimmed V and J ends, which lost 1 base and 3 bases, there was a span of 4 bases. This CDR3 has 13 residues. CDR1 is SGHTA and CDR2 is FQGNSA in the germline V gene. Drawing the rest from reference TRBV7-2 and TRBJ1-5, the complete variable domain is GAGVSQSPSNKVTEKGKDVELRCDPISGHTALYWYRQSLGQGLEFLIYFQGNSAPDKSGLPSDRFSAERTGGSVSTLTIQRTQQEDSAVYLCASSLVINQPQHFGDGTRLSIL.

This sequence joins TRBV30 and TRBJ1-1, with 7 nucleotides matching TRBD1. V shed 4 bases and J 0 bases; nucleotides not matched to a gene: 5. Looked up from germline, CDR1 is GTSNPN and CDR2 is SVGIG (reference sequence). This CDR3 is built from 14 residues. CDR3 nucleotides: TGTGCCTGGAAACCGGGACAGATGAACACTGAAGCTTTCTTT. Encoded protein: CAWKPGQMNTEAFF.

The chain links TRBV18 to TRBJ1-4, with 10 bases lining up with TRBD1. There are 14 residues in the CDR3. Germline loops: CDR1 KGHSH, CDR2 LQKENI. V was pared by 3 bases and J by 8 bases, with 3 bases of the junction left unmatched. CDR3: CASSPTGGQEKLFF. The CDR3 DNA reads TGTGCCAGCTCACCGACAGGGGGCCAGGAAAAACTGTTTTTT.

This clone was observed a single time. The rearrangement uses TRBV5-4 and TRBJ2-7; tentatively, D is TRBD2 (7 bases). CDR1 is SGHNT, CDR2 YYREEE, per germline (reference sequence). The CDR3 loop spans 13 amino acids. Trimming removed 0 bases from V and 4 bases from J, with 8 bases in between. The CDR3 region has the DNA TGTGCCAGCAGCTTGGAGGGGGGGTACGAGCAGTACTTC. Translating it yields CASSLEGGYEQYF.

The rearrangement joins TRBV4-3 to TRBJ1-2; no definite D call. The CDR3 extends over 18 amino acids. Deletions cut 0 bases from V and 0 bases from J, with 17 bases between. From germline, CDR1 is LGHNA and CDR2 YSLEER. The CDR3 coding sequence is TGCGCCAGCAGCCAAGATCTCTCCGGACCGGGAGCTAACTATGGCTACACCTTC. As protein: CASSQDLSGPGANYGYTF.

The rearrangement links TRBV5-1 to TRBJ2-7; unclear D gene. V lost 4 bases to trimming and J lost 4 bases, with 12 bases between them. CDR1 SGHRS and CDR2 YFSETQ come from the germline V gene. This CDR3 is built from 13 residues. The CDR3, as DNA: TGCGCCAGCAGCGAAAGATCCCAGTACGAGCAGTACTTC. This translates into CASSERSQYEQYF. The complete variable domain, with remaining parts taken from reference TRBV5-1 and TRBJ2-7, reads KAGVTQTPRYLIKTRGQQVTLSCSPISGHRSVSWYQQTPGQGLQFLFEYFSETQRNKGNFPGRFSGRQFSNSRSEMNVSTLELGDSALYLCASSERSQYEQYFGPGTRLTVT.